This TCR beta chain is drawn from a study of lymphopenia after photon versus proton radiotherapy. Clones were read by immunoSEQ multiplex PCR, and TCRdb kept only the in-frame ones, dropping some. The profile shows around 70,000 clones, roughly 90% of them singletons. CDR1 is MNHNS and CDR2 is SASEGT in the germline V gene. Trimming pared 2 bases from V and 4 bases from J, leaving 20 bases between. CDR3 length: 17 residues. The source of this sequence is a woman between 65 and 79 years old with pancreatic cancer. Here the sequenced sample was peripheral blood, taken from a patient treated with photon-based radiotherapy. The chain is built from TRBV6-1 and TRBJ1-2; D not certain. The DNA for the CDR3 is TGTGCCAGCAGTGAACACAACCCCCGGGTCACTTTCTATGGCTACACCTTC. Its protein is CASSEHNPRVTFYGYTF.